The T cell receptor (beta chain) under discussion was sequenced for a study of CD8 T cells in Susac syndrome. About the study: At the time of blood draw, patients with Susac syndrome were therapy-naive, receiving corticosteroids, or receiving intravenous immunoglobulin alone.

It was with random hexamers that roughly 0.45 to 1 ug RNA was reverse transcribed. It was immunoSEQ multiplex PCR that amplified TCR beta CDR3 across 54 Vbeta and 13 Jbeta. TCRdb called the immunoSEQ multiplex PCR reads again in MiXCR, with one record for every CDR3 protein. The sample has about 140,000 distinct CDR3 sequences, more than 85% seen once. This TCR derives from a human donor with Susac syndrome. Material for sequencing was CD4+ T cells from PBMCs.

The chain's CDR3 is CAWSVDRGNNQPQHF. DNA of the CDR3: TGTGCCTGGAGTGTTGACAGGGGGAACAATCAGCCCCAGCATTTT. The chain combines TRBV30 with TRBJ1-5; 9 positions agree with TRBD1. The CDR3 is made up of 15 amino acids. Trimming cost V 0 bases and J 3 bases; bases outside gene matches: 3. Germline V gives CDR1 GTSNPN, CDR2 SVGIG (reference sequence).